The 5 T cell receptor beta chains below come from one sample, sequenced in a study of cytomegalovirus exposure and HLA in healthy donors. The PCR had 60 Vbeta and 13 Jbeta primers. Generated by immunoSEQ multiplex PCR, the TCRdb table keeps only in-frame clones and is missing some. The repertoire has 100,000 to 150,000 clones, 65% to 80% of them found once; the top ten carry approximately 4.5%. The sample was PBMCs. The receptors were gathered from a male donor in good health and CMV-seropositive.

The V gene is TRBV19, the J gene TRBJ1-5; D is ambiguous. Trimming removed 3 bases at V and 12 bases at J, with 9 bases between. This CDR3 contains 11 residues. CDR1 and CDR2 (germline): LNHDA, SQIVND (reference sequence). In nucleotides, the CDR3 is TGTGCCAGTAGTATTGACTGGCACCAGCATTTT. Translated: CASSIDWHQHF.

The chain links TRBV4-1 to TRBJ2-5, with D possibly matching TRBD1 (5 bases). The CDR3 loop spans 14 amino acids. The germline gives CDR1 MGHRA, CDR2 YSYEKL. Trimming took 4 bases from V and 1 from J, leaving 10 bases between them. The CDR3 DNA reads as TGCGCCAGCAGCCTAGGGGCGTTCCAAGAGACCCAGTACTTC. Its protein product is CASSLGAFQETQYF.

The CDR3 reads CASSLQGSRNIQYF. In DNA form, the CDR3 reads TGTGCCAGCAGTCTTCAGGGATCCCGAAACATTCAGTACTTC. The chain employs TRBV6-5 and TRBJ2-4; perhaps TRBD1 as D (5 bases). The CDR3 spans 14 residues. Germline-derived CDR1 and CDR2 are MNHEY and SVGAGI. Trimming removed 5 bases from V and 6 bases from J, with 14 bases in between.

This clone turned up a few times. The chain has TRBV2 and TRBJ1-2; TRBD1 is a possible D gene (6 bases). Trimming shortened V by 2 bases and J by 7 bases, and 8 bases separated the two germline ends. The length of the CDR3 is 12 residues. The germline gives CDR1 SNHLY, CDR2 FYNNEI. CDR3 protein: CASSEQDSGYTF. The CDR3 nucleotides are TGTGCCAGCAGTGAACAGGACAGTGGCTACACCTTC.

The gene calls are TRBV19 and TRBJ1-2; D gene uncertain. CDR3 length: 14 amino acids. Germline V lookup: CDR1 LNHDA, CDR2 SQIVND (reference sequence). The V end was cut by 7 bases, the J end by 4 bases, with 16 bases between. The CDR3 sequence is CASTLHLDFYGYTF. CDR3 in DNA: TGTGCCAGTACCCTACACCTTGACTTCTATGGCTACACCTTC.